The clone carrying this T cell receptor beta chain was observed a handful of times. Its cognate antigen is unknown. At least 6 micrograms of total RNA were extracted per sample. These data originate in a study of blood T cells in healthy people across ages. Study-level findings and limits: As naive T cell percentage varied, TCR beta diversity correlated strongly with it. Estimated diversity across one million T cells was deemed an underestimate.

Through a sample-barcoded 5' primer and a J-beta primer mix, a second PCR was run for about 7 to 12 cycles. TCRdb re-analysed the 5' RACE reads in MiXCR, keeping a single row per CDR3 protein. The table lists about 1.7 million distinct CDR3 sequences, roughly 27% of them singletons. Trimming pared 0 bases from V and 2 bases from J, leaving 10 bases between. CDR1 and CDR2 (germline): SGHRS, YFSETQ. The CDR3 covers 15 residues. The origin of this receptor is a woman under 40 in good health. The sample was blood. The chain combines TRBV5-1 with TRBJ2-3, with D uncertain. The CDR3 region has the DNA TGCGCCAGCAGCTTGGAACAGAAGATCACAGATACGCAGTATTTT. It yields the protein CASSLEQKITDTQYF.